A selection of T cell receptor beta chains follows, all from one sample in a study of T-cell memory formation after mild COVID-19. TCRdb re-derived calls from the 5' RACE reads in MiXCR, one entry per CDR3 protein. This table holds about 350,000 distinct CDR3 sequences, 20% to 25% found once. Sequenced material: PBMCs or a T cell subset sorted from them (not recorded which). The receptors were sampled from a man aged 18 to 30 who had mild COVID-19 (a few samples of this study predate the infection). Cell type and time point are not known. Each CDR3 is given with its conserved first and last residue. A D gene is named only where the DNA matches it firmly. Not every row has a clone size; where given, it reads once, few, many or a size class.

.	TRBV15	TRBJ2-1	TRBD1	CATSRERTGGGTYGEQFF	TGTGCCACCAGCAGAGAGAGGACAGGGGGCGGCACTTATGGGGAGCAGTTCTTC
few	TRBV3-1	TRBJ2-7	.	CASSQGWQGSSYEQYF	TGTGCCAGCAGCCAAGGATGGCAGGGGAGCTCCTACGAGCAGTACTTC
.	TRBV7-9	TRBJ2-2	.	CASSFKSGEDTGELFF	TGTGCCAGCAGCTTTAAATCAGGGGAGGACACCGGGGAGCTGTTTTTT
.	TRBV29-1	TRBJ1-2	.	CSVEETQEPGYTF	TGCAGCGTTGAGGAAACCCAGGAGCCTGGCTACACCTTC
few	TRBV5-1	TRBJ2-5	TRBD2	CASSPGLAGSGETQYF	TGCGCCAGCAGCCCTGGACTAGCGGGGTCAGGAGAGACCCAGTACTTC
few	TRBV20-1	TRBJ2-2	.	CSAPLRTGELFF	TGCAGTGCCCCCCTCAGGACCGGGGAGCTGTTTTTT
few	TRBV5-1	TRBJ1-2	.	CASSLEGLIYGYTF	TGCGCCAGCAGCTTGGAGGGGCTGATCTATGGCTACACCTTC
.	TRBV6-5	TRBJ2-3	TRBD2	CASSPGTSGVVPDTQYF	TGTGCCAGTTCGCCCGGGACTAGCGGGGTAGTGCCAGATACGCAGTATTTT
.	TRBV7-2	TRBJ1-1	.	CASSRIWGGGNTEAFF	TGTGCCAGCAGCCGGATATGGGGTGGGGGGAACACTGAAGCTTTCTTT
.	TRBV6-2/TRBV6-3	TRBJ2-3	.	CASAGPGPVTQYF	TGTGCCAGCGCCGGACCCGGCCCAGTTACGCAGTATTTT
.	TRBV4-1	TRBJ2-7	.	CASSLGKAYEQYF	TGCGCCAGCAGCCTTGGGAAAGCCTACGAGCAGTACTTC
few	TRBV5-4	TRBJ2-7	TRBD2	CASSQGSSGSYEQYF	TGTGCCAGCAGCCAGGGATCTAGCGGTTCCTACGAGCAGTACTTC
many	TRBV9	TRBJ1-1	.	CASSPLGFEAFF	TGTGCCAGCAGCCCATTAGGGTTTGAAGCTTTCTTT
.	TRBV6-2/TRBV6-3	TRBJ2-7	TRBD1	CASSRDRSWQYEQYF	TGTGCCAGCAGCCGGGACAGGTCTTGGCAATACGAGCAGTACTTC
many	TRBV7-2	TRBJ2-3	TRBD2	CASSWTSGGTDTQYF	TGTGCCAGCAGCTGGACTAGCGGGGGTACAGATACGCAGTATTTT
few	TRBV29-1	TRBJ2-4	.	CSVEDLGTLGKNIQYF	TGCAGCGTTGAAGATTTGGGGACGCTGGGCAAAAACATTCAGTACTTC
few	TRBV28	TRBJ1-2	.	CASTPRGTGYTF	TGTGCCAGCACTCCCCGGGGGACCGGCTACACCTTC
.	TRBV6-5	TRBJ1-1	TRBD1	CASRRDSHTEAFF	TGTGCCAGCAGGAGGGACAGCCACACTGAAGCTTTCTTT
once	TRBV6-5	TRBJ2-5	TRBD2	CASRSAGTRSAETQYF	TGTGCCAGCAGATCAGCCGGGACTAGATCGGCAGAGACCCAGTACTTC
few	TRBV6-1	TRBJ1-2	TRBD1	CASSERTGQPYGYTF	TGTGCCAGCAGTGAACGCACGGGACAGCCCTATGGCTACACCTTC
.	TRBV7-2	TRBJ2-3	TRBD2	CASTSHGGGLDTQYF	TGTGCCAGCACCTCCCACGGGGGGGGGCTTGATACGCAGTATTTT
.	TRBV4-1	TRBJ2-7	TRBD2	CASSPIAGGLTYEQYF	TGCGCCAGCAGCCCTATCGCGGGGGGACTCACCTACGAGCAGTACTTC
.	TRBV7-8	TRBJ1-6	.	CASSFGGESPLHF	TGTGCCAGCAGCTTCGGGGGCGAGTCACCCCTCCACTTT
few	TRBV4-1	TRBJ2-4	TRBD2	CASSPRGGPLDIQYF	TGCGCCAGCAGCCCCCGGGGGGGCCCTCTCGACATTCAGTACTTC
.	TRBV5-6	TRBJ2-3	.	CASSLTTQGGTDTQYF	TGTGCCAGCAGCTTGACAACGCAGGGTGGGACAGATACGCAGTATTTT
few	TRBV27	TRBJ1-1	TRBD1	CASSGQGARGAFF	TGTGCCAGCTCAGGACAGGGTGCGCGAGGAGCTTTCTTT
.	TRBV12-3/TRBV12-4	TRBJ2-1	.	CASTPRGASNEQFF	TGTGCCAGCACCCCCCGGGGGGCGAGCAATGAGCAGTTCTTC
.	TRBV20-1	TRBJ1-1	TRBD1	CSAARGLNTEAFF	TGCAGTGCCGCCAGGGGGCTGAACACTGAAGCTTTCTTT
.	TRBV7-9	TRBJ2-4	.	CASSFLGYAKNIQYF	TGTGCCAGCAGCTTTTTGGGTTATGCCAAAAACATTCAGTACTTC